The T cell receptor beta chain described here comes from a study of shared clonotypes between healthy human individuals. Looking at the study overall: Two female and three male donors aged 18 to 49 were enrolled. Broader study findings: Estimated richness was generally greater in naive than memory subsets.

The CDR3 is 19 residues long. Repertoires were generated with immunoSEQ multiplex PCR, while TCRdb's copy carries only in-frame clones and drops some. This sample has roughly 170,000 clones; about 66% occur once, and the top ten carry roughly 10%. Regarding this clone: The antigen remains undetermined.

This clonotype was sampled from a man aged 25-45 years in good health. The genes are TRBV21-1 and TRBJ1-2; TRBD1, the D gene given by the table, was not confirmed from the DNA. TRBV21-1 is shown as a pseudogene. Sequenced: memory CD4+ T cells sorted from blood. Documented subset: CD45RA-negative fraction. CDR3 loop: CASSKGPGTGSRSNYGYTF. The CDR3, as DNA: TGTGCCAGCAGCAAAGGACCTGGGACAGGGTCACGGTCTAACTATGGCTACACCTTC.